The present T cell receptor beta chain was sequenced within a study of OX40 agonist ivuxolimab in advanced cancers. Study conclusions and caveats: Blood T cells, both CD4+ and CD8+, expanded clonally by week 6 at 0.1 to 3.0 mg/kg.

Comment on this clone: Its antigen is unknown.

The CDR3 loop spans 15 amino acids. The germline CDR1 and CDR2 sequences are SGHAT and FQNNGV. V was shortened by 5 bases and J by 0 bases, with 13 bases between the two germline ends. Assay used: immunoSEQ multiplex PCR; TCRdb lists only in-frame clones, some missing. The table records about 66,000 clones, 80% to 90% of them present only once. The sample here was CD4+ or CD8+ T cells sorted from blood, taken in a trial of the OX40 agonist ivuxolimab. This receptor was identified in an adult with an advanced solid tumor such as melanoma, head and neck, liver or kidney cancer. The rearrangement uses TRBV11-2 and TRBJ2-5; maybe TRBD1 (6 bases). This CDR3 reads CASSPRTGYQETQYF. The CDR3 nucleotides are TGTGCCAGCAGCCCCCGAACAGGGTACCAAGAGACCCAGTACTTC.